Shown below are 26 T cell receptor beta chains from a single sample sequenced in a study of T cell changes during pregnancy in multiple sclerosis. Using immunoSEQ multiplex PCR, the repertoire was profiled, and TCRdb retains in-frame clones only, with some absent. The sample has tens of thousands of clones, about 91% seen once. The sample here was peripheral blood, taken in the third trimester of pregnancy. The source is a female donor with multiple sclerosis, enrolled in a pregnancy study.

The chain uses TRBV7-3 and TRBJ2-7; the D gene is possibly TRBD1 (6 bases). Germline assignment: CDR1 SGHTA and CDR2 FQGTGA. CDR3 size: 14 residues. With 5 bases removed from V and 0 bases from J, the gap between germline ends came to 11 bases. The CDR3 DNA follows: TGTGCCAGCAGCCCCGACAGGTACTCCTACGAGCAGTACTTC. It yields the protein CASSPDRYSYEQYF.

This clone was seen once. The chain links TRBV7-8 to TRBJ2-1; 8 positions agree with TRBD2. Germline trimming cut 1 base from V and 8 bases from J; bases unmatched to any gene: 16. Looked up from germline, CDR1 is SGHVS and CDR2 is FQNEAQ. This CDR3 region has 18 residues. CDR3: CASSLDSGGRSLLDEQFF. The CDR3 bases are TGTGCCAGCAGCTTAGACTCCGGCGGGAGGAGCTTATTAGATGAGCAGTTCTTC.

V usage is TRBV5-1 and J usage is TRBJ2-2; 10 bases line up with TRBD2. Germline V gene sequence: CDR1 SGHRS, CDR2 YFSETQ. The CDR3 consists of 15 residues. The junction had 4 bases not matched to a gene; V was cut back by 1 base and J by 7 bases. This CDR3 is CASSLLAGDGGELFF. CDR3 nucleotide sequence: TGCGCCAGCAGCTTGCTAGCGGGAGATGGCGGGGAGCTGTTTTTT.

This chain links TRBV28 with TRBJ2-1, with a possible D match to TRBD2 (6 bases). Germline loops: CDR1 MDHEN, CDR2 SYDVKM. The CDR3 consists of 15 residues. Trimming took off 4 bases at V and 3 bases at J, with 13 bases between the two ends. The CDR3 loop is CASSSREVSYNEQFF. The CDR3 nucleotides are TGTGCCAGCAGTTCTAGGGAGGTTAGCTACAATGAGCAGTTCTTC.

This rearrangement joins TRBV7-9 to TRBJ1-1; D not certain. The germline V gene has CDR1 SEHNR and CDR2 FQNEAQ (reference sequence). The CDR3 is 14 amino acids. V shed 1 base and J shed 0 bases, with 6 bases lying between them. The CDR3 DNA reads TGTGCCAGCAGCTTAGTTGCGGTGAACACTGAAGCTTTCTTT. It encodes CASSLVAVNTEAFF.

The gene calls are TRBV19 and TRBJ2-1; the D gene is possibly TRBD2 (6 bases). In germline, CDR1 is LNHDA, CDR2 SQIVND (reference sequence). There are 14 residues in the CDR3. The V gene lost 6 bases and the J gene lost 6 bases, with 15 bases spanning the gap. Here the CDR3 DNA reads TGTGCCAGTAGGGGGGACTCTTTTAGCAATGAGCAGTTCTTC. It codes for CASRGDSFSNEQFF.

The chain uses TRBV19 and TRBJ2-1; TRBD2 is a possible D gene (5 bases). Germline CDR1 is LNHDA and CDR2 is SQIVND (reference sequence). The V and J ends lost 5 bases and 2 bases respectively, with 10 bases between them. The CDR3 contains 14 residues. CDR3 amino acids: CASSAGVPYNEQFF. CDR3 nucleotide sequence: TGTGCCAGTAGTGCGGGCGTCCCCTACAATGAGCAGTTCTTC.

The chain links TRBV11-2 to TRBJ2-7; 9 nucleotides agree with TRBD2. Germline V gene sequence: CDR1 SGHAT, CDR2 FQNNGV. With 3 bases clipped from V and 2 bases from J, the junction kept 8 bases outside the gene matches. The CDR3 loop spans 16 amino acids. CDR3 sequence: CASSFQTSGKAYEQYF. The CDR3 nucleotides are TGTGCCAGCAGCTTCCAGACTAGCGGTAAAGCCTACGAGCAGTACTTC.

The chain carries TRBV19 and TRBJ2-3; 10 bases match TRBD1. The V gene's germline CDR1 is LNHDA and CDR2 SQIVND (reference sequence). The length of the CDR3 is 16 residues. J gave up 0 bases and V 5 bases, and 5 bases lay outside the gene matches. The CDR3 reads CASSFGQGDSTDTQYF. The DNA for the CDR3 is TGTGCCAGTAGTTTCGGACAGGGGGATAGCACAGATACGCAGTATTTT. Complete variable domain (other parts from reference TRBV19 and TRBJ2-3): DGGITQSPKYLFRKEGQNVTLSCEQNLNHDAMYWYRQDPGQGLRLIYYSQIVNDFQKGDIAEGYSVSREKKESFPLTVTSAQKNPTAFYLCASSFGQGDSTDTQYFGPGTRLTVL.

The CDR3 region is CASRVLGKEGTGELFF. CDR3 DNA: TGTGCCAGCAGGGTACTAGGGAAGGAAGGCACCGGGGAGCTGTTTTTT. The rearrangement uses TRBV28 and TRBJ2-2; maybe TRBD2 (5 bases). Looked up from germline, CDR1 is MDHEN and CDR2 is SYDVKM. The CDR3 is 16 residues long. V was clipped by 6 bases and J by 4 bases, with 18 bases between them.

V usage is TRBV7-9 and J usage is TRBJ2-5; maybe TRBD1 (6 bases). The V end was cut by 5 bases, the J end by 5 bases, with 18 bases between. The CDR3 is 15 residues long. Germline CDR1 SEHNR, CDR2 FQNEAQ (reference sequence). This CDR3 reads CASSRGQGTEETQYF. As DNA, the CDR3 is TGTGCCAGCAGCCGCGGGCAGGGGACGGAGGAGACCCAGTACTTC.

The chain couples TRBV6-6 to TRBJ2-7, with D unresolved. Germline loops: CDR1 MNHNY, CDR2 SVGAGI (reference sequence). The V end was cut by 4 bases, the J end by 0 bases, with 7 bases between. The CDR3 extends over 13 amino acids. In DNA, the CDR3 is TGTGCCAGCAGTTTGCAGTCCTCCTACGAGCAGTACTTC. It codes for CASSLQSSYEQYF.

This clone showed up just a few times. The genes are TRBV27 and TRBJ2-7, with D maybe TRBD1 (6 bases). With 4 bases removed from V and 2 bases from J, the gap between germline ends came to 9 bases. CDR3 length: 13 residues. CDR1 and CDR2 from the germline V gene are MNHEY and SMNVEV (reference sequence). CDR3 DNA sequence: TGTGCCAGCAGTTCCAGGGGAACCTACGAGCAGTACTTC. This encodes CASSSRGTYEQYF.

The chain recombines TRBV6-6 with TRBJ1-5, with 8 bases lining up with TRBD1. This CDR3 contains 15 residues. Losses at the gene ends were 5 bases for V and 4 bases for J; bases not matched to a gene: 7. Looked up from germline, CDR1 is MNHNY and CDR2 is SVGAGI (reference sequence). CDR3 residues: CASSAPDRANQPQHF. CDR3 DNA sequence: TGTGCCAGCAGTGCTCCGGACAGGGCGAATCAGCCCCAGCATTTT.

The chain has TRBV7-2 and TRBJ2-7, with 9 bases fitting TRBD2. V was pared by 4 bases and J by 3 bases, with 4 bases of the junction left unmatched. The germline gives CDR1 SGHTA, CDR2 FQGNSA. The CDR3 sequence is 14 residues long. The CDR3 nucleotides are TGTGCCAGCAGCTGGGCTAGCGGGAACTACGAGCAGTACTTC. Protein: CASSWASGNYEQYF.

The V and J genes are TRBV12-5 and TRBJ2-7; D is possibly TRBD2 (5 bases). This CDR3 comprises 11 residues. V dropped 6 bases and J dropped 12 bases, with 15 bases sitting between them. Germline V lookup: CDR1 LGHNT, CDR2 FRNRAP. CDR3 residues: CASGPGVLAYF. Here the CDR3 DNA reads TGTGCTAGTGGCCCCGGGGTTTTGGCGTACTTC.

This rearrangement joins TRBV28 to TRBJ1-5, with 9 bases that match TRBD1. Germline CDR1 reads MDHEN; CDR2 reads SYDVKM. Trimming cost V 0 bases and J 4 bases; bases outside gene matches: 1. The CDR3 totals 15 residues. CDR3 sequence (DNA): TGTGCCAGCAGTTTATGGACAGGGGGGAATCAGCCCCAGCATTTT. Translated: CASSLWTGGNQPQHF.

The rearrangement links TRBV4-3 to TRBJ2-1, with 14 nucleotides matching TRBD2. The CDR3 loop spans 19 amino acids. Trimming cost V 0 bases and J 1 base; bases outside gene matches: 5. Germline V CDR1 and CDR2: LGHNA, YSLEER. CDR3 region: CASSQEWTSGRSSYNEQFF. The CDR3 bases are TGCGCCAGCAGCCAAGAGTGGACTAGCGGGAGGAGTTCCTACAATGAGCAGTTCTTC.

The chain uses TRBV27 and TRBJ2-1; TRBD2 matches at 12 bases. This CDR3 is built from 16 residues. CDR1 is MNHEY and CDR2 is SMNVEV in the germline V gene (reference sequence). The trim removed 5 bases at V and 6 bases at J, leaving 8 bases unmatched. The DNA for the CDR3 is TGTGCCAGCAGTCCGATCCGGACTAGCGGGATCAATGAGCAGTTCTTC. Protein product: CASSPIRTSGINEQFF.

The chain uses TRBV18 and TRBJ2-1; D unresolved. The CDR3 extends over 14 amino acids. The V end was cut by 2 bases, the J end by 8 bases, with 13 bases between. The V gene's germline CDR1 is KGHSH and CDR2 LQKENI. CDR3: CASSPATRSDEQFF. The CDR3 bases are TGTGCCAGCTCACCAGCTACAAGGAGCGATGAGCAGTTCTTC. Full variable domain (remainder filled in from reference TRBV18 and TRBJ2-1): NAGVMQNPRHLVRRRGQEARLRCSPMKGHSHVYWYRQLPEEGLKFMVYLQKENIIDESGMPKERFSAEFPKEGPSILRIQQVVRGDSAAYFCASSPATRSDEQFFGPGTRLTVL.

The rearrangement uses TRBV19 and TRBJ1-5, with 7 bases lining up with TRBD1. After removal of 6 bases from V and 1 base from J, the junction contained 6 bases not matched to a gene. Germline CDR1 is LNHDA and CDR2 is SQIVND (reference sequence). This CDR3 spans 15 amino acids. Here the CDR3 DNA reads TGTGCCAGTAGACGTACAGGGGTGAGCAATCAGCCCCAGCATTTT. This gives the protein CASRRTGVSNQPQHF.

The gene calls are TRBV5-4 and TRBJ2-5; 7 bases are shared with TRBD2. Germline V gene data show CDR1 as SGHNT and CDR2 as YYREEE (reference sequence). This CDR3 is 15 amino acids long. With V trimmed by 0 bases and J by 7 bases, 9 bases remained unmatched. The CDR3 protein is CASSLAPGGRGTQYF. Written as DNA, the CDR3 is TGTGCCAGCAGCTTGGCGCCGGGGGGTCGCGGGACCCAGTACTTC.

The genes are TRBV28 and TRBJ2-7, with a weak D call TRBD1 (6 bases). Germline V lookup: CDR1 MDHEN, CDR2 SYDVKM. V lost 2 bases, J lost 4 bases, and 12 bases lay in between. This CDR3 contains 14 residues. In DNA, the CDR3 is TGTGCCAGCAGTTTACCAGAGGGGGTTTACGAGCAGTACTTC. Translation gives CASSLPEGVYEQYF.

The gene calls are TRBV6-6 and TRBJ2-5; 10 bases are shared with TRBD1. From germline, CDR1 is MNHNY and CDR2 SVGAGI (reference sequence). There are 15 residues in the CDR3. J lost 4 bases, V lost 5 bases, and 7 bases had no gene match. CDR3 protein: CASSTPGQGSETQYF. The CDR3 region has the DNA TGTGCCAGCAGTACACCGGGACAGGGGTCAGAGACCCAGTACTTC.

The CDR3: CASSFRYNEQFF. The CDR3 region has the DNA TGTGCCAGCAGTTTTCGGTACAATGAGCAGTTCTTC. The chain combines TRBV28 with TRBJ2-1; the D is unclear. Germline V gene lookup returns CDR1 MDHEN and CDR2 SYDVKM. Trimming took 3 bases from V and 4 from J, leaving 4 bases between them. CDR3 length: 12 residues. Using reference TRBV28 and TRBJ2-1 for the parts outside the CDR3, the full variable domain is DVKVTQSSRYLVKRTGEKVFLECVQDMDHENMFWYRQDPGLGLRLIYFSYDVKMKEKGDIPEGYSVSREKKERFSLILESASTNQTSMYLCASSFRYNEQFFGPGTRLTVL.

The chain's CDR3 is CASSLEDTIHEQYF. The CDR3, as DNA: TGTGCCAGCAGCTTGGAGGACACGATACACGAGCAGTACTTC. The chain combines TRBV5-4 with TRBJ2-7; tentative D call: TRBD1 (5 bases). In germline, CDR1 is SGHNT, CDR2 YYREEE (reference sequence). V lost 0 bases and J 5 bases, leaving 12 bases between the germline ends. The CDR3 extends over 14 amino acids.